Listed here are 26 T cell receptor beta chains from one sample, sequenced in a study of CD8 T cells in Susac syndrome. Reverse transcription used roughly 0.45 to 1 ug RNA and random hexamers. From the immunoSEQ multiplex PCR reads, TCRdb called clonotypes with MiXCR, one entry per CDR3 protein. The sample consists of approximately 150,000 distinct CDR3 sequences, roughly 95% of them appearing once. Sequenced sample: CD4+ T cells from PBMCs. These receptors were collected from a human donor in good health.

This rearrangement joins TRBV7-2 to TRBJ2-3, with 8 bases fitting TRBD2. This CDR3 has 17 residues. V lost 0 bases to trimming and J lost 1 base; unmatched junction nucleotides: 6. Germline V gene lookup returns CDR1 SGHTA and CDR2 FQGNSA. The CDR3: CASSLAGSGGGTDTQYF. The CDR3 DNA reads TGTGCCAGCAGCTTAGCGGGTTCGGGGGGGGGCACAGATACGCAGTATTTT.

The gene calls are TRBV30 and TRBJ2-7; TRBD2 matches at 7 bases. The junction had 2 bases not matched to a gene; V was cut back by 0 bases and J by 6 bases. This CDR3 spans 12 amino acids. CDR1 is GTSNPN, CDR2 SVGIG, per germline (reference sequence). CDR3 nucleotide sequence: TGTGCCTGGAGTGTTTGGGGGGGCGAGCAGTACTTC. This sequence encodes CAWSVWGGEQYF.

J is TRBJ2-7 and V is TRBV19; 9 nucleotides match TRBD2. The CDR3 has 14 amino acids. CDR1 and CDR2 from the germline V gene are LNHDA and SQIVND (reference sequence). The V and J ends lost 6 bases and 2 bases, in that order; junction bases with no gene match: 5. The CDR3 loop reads CASRERGATYEQYF. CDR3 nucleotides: TGTGCCAGTAGGGAGCGGGGGGCAACCTACGAGCAGTACTTC.

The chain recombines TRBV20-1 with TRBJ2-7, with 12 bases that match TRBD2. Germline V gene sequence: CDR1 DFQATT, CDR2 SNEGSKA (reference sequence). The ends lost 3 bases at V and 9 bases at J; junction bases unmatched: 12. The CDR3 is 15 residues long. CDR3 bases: TGCAGTGCTAGTAGGCCCGGACTAGCGGGGACCGGGCAGTACTTC. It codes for CSASRPGLAGTGQYF.

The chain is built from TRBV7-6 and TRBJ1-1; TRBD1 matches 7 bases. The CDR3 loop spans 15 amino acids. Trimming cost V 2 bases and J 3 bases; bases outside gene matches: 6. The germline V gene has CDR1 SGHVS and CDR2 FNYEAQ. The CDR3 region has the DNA TGTGCCAGCAGCTTACAGGGCCAGGGGGACACTGAAGCTTTCTTT. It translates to CASSLQGQGDTEAFF.

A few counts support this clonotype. CDR3 residues: CASSVDRDYGYTF. CDR3 DNA: TGTGCCAGTAGCGTCGACAGGGACTATGGCTACACCTTC. V is TRBV19 and J is TRBJ1-2; 7 bases fit TRBD1. The CDR3 is made up of 13 amino acids. Trimming took 6 bases from V and 3 from J; bases not matched to a gene: 4. Per the germline V gene, CDR1 is LNHDA and CDR2 is SQIVND (reference sequence).

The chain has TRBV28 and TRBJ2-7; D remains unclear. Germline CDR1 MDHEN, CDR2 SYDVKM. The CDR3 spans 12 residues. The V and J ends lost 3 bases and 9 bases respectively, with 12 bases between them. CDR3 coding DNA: TGTGCCAGCAGTTTGCCAGGTCAAGTGCAGTACTTC. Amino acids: CASSLPGQVQYF.

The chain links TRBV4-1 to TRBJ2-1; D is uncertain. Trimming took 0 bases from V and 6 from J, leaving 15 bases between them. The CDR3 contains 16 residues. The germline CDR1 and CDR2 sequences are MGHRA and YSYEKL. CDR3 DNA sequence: TGCGCCAGCAGCCAAGATTGGGGATTCCGGGCCAATGAGCAGTTCTTC. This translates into CASSQDWGFRANEQFF.

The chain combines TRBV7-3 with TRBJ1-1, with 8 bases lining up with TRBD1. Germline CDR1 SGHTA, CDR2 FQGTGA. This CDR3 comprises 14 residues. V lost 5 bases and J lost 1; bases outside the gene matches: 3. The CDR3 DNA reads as TGTGCCAGCAGCCCGGGACAGGCGAACACTGAAGCTTTCTTT. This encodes CASSPGQANTEAFF.

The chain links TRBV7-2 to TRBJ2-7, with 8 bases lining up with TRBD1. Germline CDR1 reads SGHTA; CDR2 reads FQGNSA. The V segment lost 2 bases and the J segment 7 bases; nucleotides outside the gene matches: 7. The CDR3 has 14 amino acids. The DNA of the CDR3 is TGTGCCAGCAGCTTAAGCCAGGGGGCGCAGGAGCAGTACTTC. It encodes CASSLSQGAQEQYF.

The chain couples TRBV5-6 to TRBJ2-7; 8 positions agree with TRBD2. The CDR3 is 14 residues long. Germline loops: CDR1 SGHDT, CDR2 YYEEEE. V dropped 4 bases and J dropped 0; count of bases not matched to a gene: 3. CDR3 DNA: TGTGCCAGCAGCGGGGCGGGAGGCTCCTACGAGCAGTACTTC. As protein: CASSGAGGSYEQYF.

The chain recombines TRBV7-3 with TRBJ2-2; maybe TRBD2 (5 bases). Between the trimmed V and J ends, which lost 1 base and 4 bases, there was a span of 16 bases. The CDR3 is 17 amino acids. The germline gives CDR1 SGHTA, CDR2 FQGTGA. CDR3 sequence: CASSLNGGLTTTGELFF. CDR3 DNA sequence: TGTGCCAGCAGCTTAAACGGAGGATTAACTACCACCGGGGAGCTGTTTTTT.

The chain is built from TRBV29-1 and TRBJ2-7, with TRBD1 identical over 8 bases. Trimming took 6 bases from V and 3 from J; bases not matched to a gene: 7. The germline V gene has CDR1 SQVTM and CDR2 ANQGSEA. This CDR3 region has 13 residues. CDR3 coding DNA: TGCAGCGTGTCAGGGGGCGCGGACTACGAGCAGTACTTC. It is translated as CSVSGGADYEQYF.

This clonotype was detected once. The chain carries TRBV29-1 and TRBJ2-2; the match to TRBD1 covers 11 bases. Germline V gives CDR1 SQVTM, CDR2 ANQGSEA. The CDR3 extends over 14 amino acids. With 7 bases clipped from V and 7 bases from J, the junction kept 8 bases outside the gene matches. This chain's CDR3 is CSASGQGAGGELFF. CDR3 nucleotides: TGCAGCGCAAGCGGACAGGGGGCCGGCGGGGAGCTGTTTTTT.

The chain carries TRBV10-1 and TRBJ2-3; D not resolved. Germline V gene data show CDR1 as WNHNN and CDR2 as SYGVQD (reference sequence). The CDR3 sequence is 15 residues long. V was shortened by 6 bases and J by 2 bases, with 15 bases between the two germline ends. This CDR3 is CASSPSDGYTDTQYF. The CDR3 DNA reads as TGCGCCAGCAGCCCCTCCGACGGCTACACAGATACGCAGTATTTT.

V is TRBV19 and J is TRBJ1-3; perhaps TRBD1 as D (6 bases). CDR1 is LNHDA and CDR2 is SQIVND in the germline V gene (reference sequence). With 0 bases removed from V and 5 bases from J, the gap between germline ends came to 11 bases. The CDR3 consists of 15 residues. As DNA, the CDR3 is TGTGCCAGTAGTATAGATGCAGGGGAGAGAAACACCATATATTTT. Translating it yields CASSIDAGERNTIYF. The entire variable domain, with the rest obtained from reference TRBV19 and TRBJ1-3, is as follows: DGGITQSPKYLFRKEGQNVTLSCEQNLNHDAMYWYRQDPGQGLRLIYYSQIVNDFQKGDIAEGYSVSREKKESFPLTVTSAQKNPTAFYLCASSIDAGERNTIYFGEGSWLTVV.

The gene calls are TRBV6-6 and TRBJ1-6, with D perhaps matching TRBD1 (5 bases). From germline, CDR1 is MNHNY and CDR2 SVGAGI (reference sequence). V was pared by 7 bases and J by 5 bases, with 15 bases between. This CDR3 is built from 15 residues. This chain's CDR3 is CASTLTGLDNSPLHF. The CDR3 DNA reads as TGTGCCAGCACTTTAACAGGTCTTGATAATTCACCCCTCCACTTT.

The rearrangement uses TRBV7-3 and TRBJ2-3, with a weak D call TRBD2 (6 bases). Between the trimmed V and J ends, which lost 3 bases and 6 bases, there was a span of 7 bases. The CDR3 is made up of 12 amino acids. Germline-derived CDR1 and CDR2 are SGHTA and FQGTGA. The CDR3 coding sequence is TGTGCCAGCAGCTTTGGGGGGGATACGCAGTATTTT. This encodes CASSFGGDTQYF.

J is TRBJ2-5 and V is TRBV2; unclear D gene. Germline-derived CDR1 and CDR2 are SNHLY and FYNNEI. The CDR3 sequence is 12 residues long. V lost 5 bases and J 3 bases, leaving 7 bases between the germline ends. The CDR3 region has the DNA TGTGCCAGCAGTTACAGCAAAGAGACCCAGTACTTC. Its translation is CASSYSKETQYF.

The CDR3, as DNA: TGCAGTGCTGAGGGTCCTGGACAGGGGGCGCGGGAGACCCAGTACTTC. Encoded protein: CSAEGPGQGARETQYF. The chain carries TRBV20-1 and TRBJ2-5; 11 bases are shared with TRBD1. The germline gives CDR1 DFQATT, CDR2 SNEGSKA (reference sequence). This CDR3 spans 16 amino acids. Germline trimming cut 5 bases from V and 5 bases from J; bases unmatched to any gene: 13.

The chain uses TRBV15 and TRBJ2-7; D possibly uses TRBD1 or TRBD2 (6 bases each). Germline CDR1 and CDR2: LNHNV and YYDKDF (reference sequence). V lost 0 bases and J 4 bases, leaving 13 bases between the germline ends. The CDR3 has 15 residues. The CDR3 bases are TGTGCCACCAGCAGAGATATGCAGGGGAGGTACGAGCAGTACTTC. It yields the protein CATSRDMQGRYEQYF. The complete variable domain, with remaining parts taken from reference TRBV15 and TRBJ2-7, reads DAMVIQNPRYQVTQFGKPVTLSCSQTLNHNVMYWYQQKSSQAPKLLFHYYDKDFNNEADTPDNFQSRRPNTSFCFLDIRSPGLGDTAMYLCATSRDMQGRYEQYFGPGTRLTVT.

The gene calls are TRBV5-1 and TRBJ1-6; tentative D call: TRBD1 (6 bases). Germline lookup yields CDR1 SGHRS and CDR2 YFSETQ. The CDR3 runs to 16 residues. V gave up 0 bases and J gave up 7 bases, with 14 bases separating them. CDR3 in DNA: TGCGCCAGCAGCTTGGGAACAGGGACAATAAATTCACCCCTCCACTTT. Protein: CASSLGTGTINSPLHF.

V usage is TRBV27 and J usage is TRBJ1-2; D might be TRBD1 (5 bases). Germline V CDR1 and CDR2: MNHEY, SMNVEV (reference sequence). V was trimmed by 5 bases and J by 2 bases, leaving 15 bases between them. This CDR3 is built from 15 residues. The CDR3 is CASSVSGTVNYGYTF. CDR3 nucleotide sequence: TGTGCCAGCAGTGTCTCCGGGACGGTAAACTATGGCTACACCTTC.

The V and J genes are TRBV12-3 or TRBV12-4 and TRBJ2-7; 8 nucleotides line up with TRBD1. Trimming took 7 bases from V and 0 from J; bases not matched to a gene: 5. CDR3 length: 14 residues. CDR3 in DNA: TGTGCCAGCACATCCGGGACAGGCTCCTACGAGCAGTACTTC. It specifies CASTSGTGSYEQYF.

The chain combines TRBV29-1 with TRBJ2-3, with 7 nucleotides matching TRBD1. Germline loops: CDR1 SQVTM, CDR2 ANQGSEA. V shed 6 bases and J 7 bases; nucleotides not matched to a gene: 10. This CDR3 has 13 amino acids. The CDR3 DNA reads TGCAGCGTAGACCTACGGGACAGACATACGCAGTATTTT. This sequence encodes CSVDLRDRHTQYF.

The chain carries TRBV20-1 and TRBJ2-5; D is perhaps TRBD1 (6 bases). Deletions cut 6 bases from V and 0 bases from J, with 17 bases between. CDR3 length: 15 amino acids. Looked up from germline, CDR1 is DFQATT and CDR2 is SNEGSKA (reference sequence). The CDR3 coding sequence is TGCAGTGCCACCGGGCCGGGACACCACCAAGAGACCCAGTACTTC. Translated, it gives CSATGPGHHQETQYF.